Below are 30 T cell receptor beta chains sequenced from a single sample in a study of T cell responses to AZD1222 COVID-19 vaccine. The assay was immunoSEQ multiplex PCR, and TCRdb's table has in-frame clones only and misses some. Its clone listing holds about 140,000 clones. Sequencing was done on a sample of peripheral blood. The source of these receptors is an adult in good health.

The gene calls are TRBV6-4 and TRBJ1-2; 8 bases map to TRBD1. The CDR3 runs to 13 residues. With V trimmed by 6 bases and J by 8 bases, 8 bases remained unmatched. Germline CDR1 MRHNA, CDR2 SNTAGT. The CDR3 nucleotides read TGTGCCAGCAGCATGAGACAGGGGATGGGCTACACCTTC. This encodes CASSMRQGMGYTF.

The V call is TRBV11-2, the J call TRBJ2-7; TRBD1 might be the D (6 bases). This CDR3 region has 15 residues. Germline V CDR1 and CDR2: SGHAT, FQNNGV. Between the trimmed V and J ends, which lost 5 bases and 0 bases, there was a span of 14 bases. The CDR3 loop reads CASSILTGRSYEQYF. The CDR3 DNA follows: TGTGCCAGCAGCATCCTGACAGGTCGCTCCTACGAGCAGTACTTC.

This rearrangement joins TRBV10-3 to TRBJ1-1, with D tentatively TRBD1 (5 bases). Germline CDR1 reads ENHRY; CDR2 reads SYGVKD. The CDR3 has 13 amino acids. V lost 7 bases, J lost 2 bases, and 11 bases lay in between. CDR3: CAITRGLNTEAFF. CDR3 nucleotide sequence: TGTGCCATCACGAGGGGTCTAAACACTGAAGCTTTCTTT.

Concerning this clone itself: The same CDR3 can be traced to other DNA sequences in this sample. The chain combines TRBV30 with TRBJ1-5; D may be TRBD1 (5 bases). This CDR3 comprises 13 residues. Trimming left V 1 base short and J 2 bases short, with 6 bases between. Germline V lookup: CDR1 GTSNPN, CDR2 SVGIG (reference sequence). The DNA for the CDR3 is TGTGCCTGGAGTGGGGGGGGCAATCAGCCCCAGCATTTT. It encodes CAWSGGGNQPQHF.

J is TRBJ1-2 and V is TRBV6-5; D is unresolved. Trimming left V 7 bases short and J 3 bases short, with 12 bases between. CDR1 and CDR2 (germline): MNHEY, SVGAGI. This CDR3 has 13 amino acids. CDR3 amino acids: CASNPGEHYGYTF. The CDR3 DNA sequence: TGTGCCAGCAACCCGGGAGAGCACTATGGCTACACCTTC.

This sequence joins TRBV11-3 and TRBJ1-1; 7 positions match TRBD1. Germline lookup yields CDR1 SGHNT and CDR2 YENEEA. The J segment lost 5 bases and the V segment lost 3 bases, leaving 9 bases of the junction unmatched. CDR3 size: 15 residues. This CDR3 is CASSFPGGSRTEAFF. The DNA of the CDR3 is TGTGCCAGCAGCTTCCCAGGGGGTAGCCGTACTGAAGCTTTCTTT. The whole variable domain, filled in from reference TRBV11-3 and TRBJ1-1, reads EAGVVQSPRYKIIEKKQPVAFWCNPISGHNTLYWYLQNLGQGPELLIRYENEEAVDDSQLPKDRFSAERLKGVDSTLKIQPAELGDSAVYLCASSFPGGSRTEAFFGQGTRLTVV.

V usage is TRBV5-5 and J usage is TRBJ2-2; 16 bases match TRBD2. This CDR3 is built from 17 residues. Germline V gene lookup returns CDR1 SGHKS and CDR2 YYEKEE (reference sequence). With V trimmed by 1 base and J by 5 bases, 2 bases remained unmatched. The CDR3 loop reads CASSLLGLAGGTGELFF. The CDR3 nucleotides are TGTGCCAGCAGCTTGCTGGGACTAGCGGGGGGGACCGGGGAGCTGTTTTTT. The full variable domain, rest sourced from reference TRBV5-5 and TRBJ2-2, is DAGVTQSPTHLIKTRGQQVTLRCSPISGHKSVSWYQQVLGQGPQFIFQYYEKEERGRGNFPDRFSARQFPNYSSELNVNALLLGDSALYLCASSLLGLAGGTGELFFGEGSRLTVL.

This chain links TRBV6-5 with TRBJ1-2; D possibly corresponds to TRBD1 (6 bases). Germline V gene data show CDR1 as MNHEY and CDR2 as SVGAGI. The CDR3 spans 16 residues. With 2 bases removed from V and 2 bases from J, the gap between germline ends came to 15 bases. For the CDR3, the DNA is TGTGCCAGCAGTTACCTCGGGGCAGGGGAAAACTATGGCTACACCTTC. This gives the protein CASSYLGAGENYGYTF.

This chain connects TRBV2 to TRBJ1-5; maybe TRBD1 (6 bases). Trimming left V 4 bases short and J 6 bases short, with 13 bases between. The germline V gene encodes CDR1 SNHLY and CDR2 FYNNEI. This CDR3 has 14 residues. CDR3: CASSVYRASQPQHF. DNA of the CDR3: TGTGCCAGCAGTGTTTACAGGGCGAGTCAGCCCCAGCATTTT.

The V and J genes are TRBV7-9 and TRBJ1-1, with D unresolved. The CDR3 is 14 amino acids. V dropped 4 bases and J dropped 4 bases, with 13 bases sitting between them. CDR1 and CDR2 (germline): SEHNR, FQNEAQ (reference sequence). The CDR3 DNA sequence: TGTGCCAGCAGCTGGCCGGACTCGGGCACTGAAGCTTTCTTT. Protein: CASSWPDSGTEAFF.

The chain has TRBV4-2 and TRBJ2-3; D uncertain. Germline CDR1 reads LGHNA; CDR2 reads YNFKEQ. Trimming took 4 bases from V and 2 from J, leaving 28 bases between them. CDR3 size: 20 residues. The CDR3 DNA reads TGTGCCAGCAGCCTCAAATATTCGAAAGGAGCGACCACCTACACAGATACGCAGTATTTT. It yields the protein CASSLKYSKGATTYTDTQYF.

The chain recombines TRBV7-3 with TRBJ2-7, with 9 nucleotides matching TRBD1. There are 16 residues in the CDR3. Looked up from germline, CDR1 is SGHTA and CDR2 is FQGTGA. The ends lost 2 bases at V and 7 bases at J; junction bases unmatched: 12. CDR3 DNA: TGTGCCAGCAGCTTAGGACCGGGACAGGGAATGGGGGAGCAGTACTTC. This codes for CASSLGPGQGMGEQYF.

This sequence joins TRBV5-5 and TRBJ1-5; the D gene is possibly TRBD1 (6 bases). The CDR3 has 13 amino acids. V lost 5 bases and J 5 bases, leaving 11 bases between the germline ends. CDR1 is SGHKS and CDR2 is YYEKEE in the germline V gene (reference sequence). The CDR3 DNA reads as TGTGCCAGCAGTCCAGGGGTTGATCAGCCCCAGCATTTT. Translating it yields CASSPGVDQPQHF.

V gene TRBV6-1 combines with J gene TRBJ2-4; 10 bases fit TRBD2. Germline assignment: CDR1 MNHNS and CDR2 SASEGT. The V gene end was trimmed by 4 bases and the J gene end by 6 bases; junction bases not matched to a gene: 21. CDR3 length: 20 amino acids. The CDR3 reads CASSGGGGLADRFLGNIQYF. The CDR3 nucleotides are TGTGCCAGCAGTGGGGGGGGAGGACTAGCGGACCGGTTTTTGGGAAACATTCAGTACTTC.

This sequence joins TRBV2 and TRBJ1-3; no firm D call. The germline V gene has CDR1 SNHLY and CDR2 FYNNEI. The V gene lost 6 bases and the J gene lost 4 bases, with 10 bases spanning the gap. The CDR3 consists of 13 residues. Here the CDR3 DNA reads TGTGCCAGCAGCGCTGGACCGGGAAACACCATATATTTT. Its translation is CASSAGPGNTIYF.

The chain joins TRBV5-1 to TRBJ1-1; no firm D call. The CDR3 sequence is 13 residues long. V was shortened by 0 bases and J by 6 bases, with 9 bases between the two germline ends. Germline assignment: CDR1 SGHRS and CDR2 YFSETQ. The CDR3 sequence is CASSLAVGSEAFF. In DNA, the CDR3 is TGCGCCAGCAGCTTGGCCGTGGGATCTGAAGCTTTCTTT.

This rearrangement joins TRBV3-1 (or the pseudogene TRBV3-2) to TRBJ2-7; TRBD2 matches 9 bases. The CDR3 covers 15 residues. Trimming took 3 bases from V and 0 from J; bases not matched to a gene: 3. CDR1 is LGHDT and CDR2 is YNNKEL in the germline V gene (reference sequence). This CDR3 reads CASSHSGGPSYEQYF. Written as DNA, the CDR3 is TGTGCCAGCAGCCATAGCGGGGGTCCCTCCTACGAGCAGTACTTC.

This rearrangement joins TRBV14 to TRBJ1-2, with 8 bases lining up with TRBD1. Losses at the gene ends were 1 base for V and 2 bases for J; bases not matched to a gene: 3. This CDR3 spans 15 amino acids. The V gene's germline CDR1 is SGHDN and CDR2 FVKESK. The CDR3, as DNA: TGTGCCAGCAGCCAAGGTCGACAGGGGAACTATGGCTACACCTTC. Translation: CASSQGRQGNYGYTF.

The chain is built from TRBV19 and TRBJ2-7; D is tentatively TRBD1 or TRBD2 (6 bases each). CDR1 and CDR2 from the germline V gene are LNHDA and SQIVND (reference sequence). The CDR3 consists of 15 residues. With 4 bases removed from V and 2 bases from J, the gap between germline ends came to 15 bases. Written as DNA, the CDR3 is TGTGCCAGTAGTAGGTCGGGCGGGACAACCTACGAGCAGTACTTC. Protein sequence: CASSRSGGTTYEQYF.

The V and J genes are TRBV15 and TRBJ2-3; 11 nucleotides align to TRBD2. The CDR3 has 16 residues. The junction had 6 bases not matched to a gene; V was cut back by 5 bases and J by 2 bases. Per the germline V gene, CDR1 is LNHNV and CDR2 is YYDKDF (reference sequence). This CDR3 is CATSPGTSGNTDTQYF. CDR3 sequence (DNA): TGTGCCACCAGCCCAGGGACTAGCGGAAACACAGATACGCAGTATTTT.

This chain joins TRBV30 and TRBJ1-2, with D perhaps matching TRBD1 (5 bases). This CDR3 is built from 15 residues. V lost 0 bases and J 5 bases, leaving 16 bases between the germline ends. CDR1 and CDR2 from the germline V gene are GTSNPN and SVGIG (reference sequence). The CDR3 here is CAWSVRGAGWYGYTF. CDR3 in DNA: TGTGCCTGGAGTGTACGGGGCGCGGGATGGTATGGCTACACCTTC.

The chain uses TRBV7-2 and TRBJ2-3; D gene unclear. The V and J ends lost 1 base and 0 bases respectively, with 8 bases between them. This CDR3 spans 15 amino acids. Germline CDR1 SGHTA, CDR2 FQGNSA. The CDR3 sequence: CASSLELSSTDTQYF. CDR3 DNA sequence: TGTGCCAGCAGCTTAGAGTTGAGCAGCACAGATACGCAGTATTTT.

The chain couples TRBV11-3 to TRBJ2-3; 7 nucleotides agree with TRBD2. The CDR3 is 19 residues long. The germline gives CDR1 SGHNT, CDR2 YENEEA. The V gene end was trimmed by 1 base and the J gene end by 2 bases; junction bases not matched to a gene: 15. Written as DNA, the CDR3 is TGTGCCAGCAGCTTAGGCTTATCGCTCGGGGGGTTGGACACAGATACGCAGTATTTT. Its protein product is CASSLGLSLGGLDTDTQYF.

The chain joins TRBV6-5 to TRBJ1-2; possible D gene TRBD1, 5 bases. The germline V and J ends were trimmed by 6 bases and 3 bases, with 14 bases remaining between them. The germline CDR1 and CDR2 sequences are MNHEY and SVGAGI. The length of the CDR3 is 14 residues. The CDR3 DNA reads TGTGCCAGCAGCCTCCTGGACACGGACTATGGCTACACCTTC. It yields the protein CASSLLDTDYGYTF.

The chain couples TRBV5-6 to TRBJ2-7, with 9 positions matching TRBD1. Per the germline V gene, CDR1 is SGHDT and CDR2 is YYEEEE. The length of the CDR3 is 15 residues. With V trimmed by 4 bases and J by 2 bases, 7 bases remained unmatched. The CDR3: CASSEPGQGTYEQYF. The CDR3 DNA follows: TGTGCCAGCAGCGAACCGGGACAGGGAACCTACGAGCAGTACTTC.

The chain joins TRBV28 to TRBJ2-1; 15 nucleotides agree with TRBD2. The trim removed 6 bases at V and 7 bases at J, leaving 4 bases unmatched. The CDR3 covers 15 residues. Per the germline V gene, CDR1 is MDHEN and CDR2 is SYDVKM. In nucleotides, the CDR3 is TGTGCCAGCAGCAGAGGACTAGCGGGGGGGAATGAGCAGTTCTTC. Protein product: CASSRGLAGGNEQFF.

The V gene is TRBV4-1, the J gene TRBJ1-2, with TRBD1 as a possible D gene (5 bases). With 2 bases removed from V and 8 bases from J, the gap between germline ends came to 12 bases. The length of the CDR3 is 13 residues. CDR1 is MGHRA, CDR2 YSYEKL, per germline. Here the CDR3 DNA reads TGCGCCAGCAGCCAAACGGGGGGGATCGGCTACACCTTC. It is translated as CASSQTGGIGYTF.

This chain uses TRBV6-4 with TRBJ2-7, with 10 nucleotides matching TRBD1. CDR1 and CDR2 from the germline V gene are MRHNA and SNTAGT. V gave up 7 bases and J gave up 3 bases; unmatched junction bases: 15. The CDR3 contains 17 residues. The CDR3 coding sequence is TGTGCCAGCACGCAAACCGAGGAGGGACAGGGGAGCTACGAGCAGTACTTC. It specifies CASTQTEEGQGSYEQYF.

The chain recombines TRBV7-2 with TRBJ1-5; D is uncertain. Looked up from germline, CDR1 is SGHTA and CDR2 is FQGNSA. V lost 1 base and J 5 bases, leaving 9 bases between the germline ends. This CDR3 has 14 residues. CDR3 sequence (DNA): TGTGCCAGCAGCTTAGGTCGGGGTTATCAGCCCCAGCATTTT. The encoded protein is CASSLGRGYQPQHF. The whole variable domain, filled in from reference TRBV7-2 and TRBJ1-5, reads GAGVSQSPSNKVTEKGKDVELRCDPISGHTALYWYRQSLGQGLEFLIYFQGNSAPDKSGLPSDRFSAERTGGSVSTLTIQRTQQEDSAVYLCASSLGRGYQPQHFGDGTRLSIL.

The chain couples TRBV2 to TRBJ1-1, with D maybe TRBD1 (5 bases). The CDR3 length is 14 residues. Trimming left V 2 bases short and J 4 bases short, with 11 bases between. CDR1 is SNHLY, CDR2 FYNNEI, per germline. The CDR3 here is CASSESREATEAFF. The CDR3 nucleotides are TGTGCCAGCAGTGAAAGCAGGGAGGCCACTGAAGCTTTCTTT.